The rows below give T cell receptor beta chains drawn from one sample of a study of blood T cell repertoires in COVID-19. Profiled with immunoSEQ multiplex PCR; TCRdb holds only in-frame clones, not every one. The sample shows under 300,000 clones, approximately 90% of them seen only once. The sequenced sample was peripheral blood. Receptors were obtained from a woman aged 40 to 50 who had recovered from COVID-19. CDR3s include the opening cysteine and the closing phenylalanine or tryptophan. D genes are given only for firm matches. The size entry is marked missing in some rows and otherwise reads once, few, many or a size class.

CDR3 length	J gene	D gene	clone size	V gene	CDR3 protein	CDR3 DNA
16	TRBJ2-5	TRBD2	NA	TRBV6-2/TRBV6-3	CASSYRSGGDQETQYF	TGTGCCAGCAGTTACAGGAGCGGGGGAGACCAAGAGACCCAGTACTTC
14	TRBJ2-7	TRBD2	NA	TRBV27	CASSLREGRYEQYF	TGTGCCAGCAGTCTACGGGAGGGCAGGTACGAGCAGTACTTC
15	TRBJ2-7	TRBD2	NA	TRBV3-1/TRBV3-2	CASSKTSGATYEQYF	TGTGCCAGCAGCAAAACTAGCGGGGCTACCTACGAGCAGTACTTC
15	TRBJ1-6	NA	NA	TRBV21-1	CASSKDQMYNSPLHF	TGTGCCAGCAGCAAAGATCAGATGTATAATTCACCCCTCCACTTT
14	TRBJ1-5	NA	NA	TRBV30	CAWSVTGQKQPQHF	TGTGCCTGGAGTGTAACTGGACAAAAACAGCCCCAGCATTTT
15	TRBJ2-5	TRBD1	NA	TRBV27	CASSAGQGPQETQYF	TGTGCCAGCAGTGCCGGACAGGGGCCCCAAGAGACCCAGTACTTC
16	TRBJ1-1	NA	NA	TRBV29-1	CSVEFRGRGMNTEAFF	TGCAGCGTTGAGTTCAGGGGTAGGGGCATGAACACTGAAGCTTTCTTT
13	TRBJ2-7	TRBD1	once	TRBV7-2	CASSVDRGGEQYF	TGTGCCAGCAGCGTCGACAGGGGTGGCGAGCAGTACTTC
16	TRBJ2-7	NA	NA	TRBV14	CASSQDGGKMTGEQYF	TGTGCCAGCAGCCAAGATGGGGGTAAGATGACAGGCGAGCAGTACTTC
15	TRBJ2-3	NA	NA	TRBV7-9	CASSFSLTTGDTQYF	TGTGCCAGCAGCTTTTCATTAACTACCGGGGATACGCAGTATTTT